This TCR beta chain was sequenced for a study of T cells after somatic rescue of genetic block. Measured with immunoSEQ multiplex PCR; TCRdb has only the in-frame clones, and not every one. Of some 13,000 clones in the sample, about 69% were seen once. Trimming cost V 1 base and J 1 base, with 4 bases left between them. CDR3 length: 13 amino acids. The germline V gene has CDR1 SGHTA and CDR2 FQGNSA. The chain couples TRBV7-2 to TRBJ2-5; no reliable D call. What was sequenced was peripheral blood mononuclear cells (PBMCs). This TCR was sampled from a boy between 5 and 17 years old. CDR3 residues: CASSLGPQETQYF. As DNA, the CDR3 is TGTGCCAGCAGCTTAGGCCCCCAAGAGACCCAGTACTTC.